This entry is about one T cell receptor beta chain. What it recognizes is unknown. PCR employed 60 Vbeta and 13 Jbeta primers. TCRdb keeps only in-frame clones here, not all; method: immunoSEQ multiplex PCR. In total, the table holds 100,000 or so clones. The data belong to a study of cytomegalovirus exposure and HLA in healthy donors. Findings and limits, study-wide: With later analysis, a missense DCLRE1C variant became linked to TCR beta V- and J-gene trimming.

The TCR originated in a young woman in good health and CMV-seronegative. Sequencing was done on a sample of PBMCs.

CDR3 in amino acids: CASSIDAGQGNEQFF. Written as DNA, the CDR3 is TGTGCCAGTAGTATAGATGCAGGACAGGGAAATGAGCAGTTCTTC. The rearrangement links TRBV19 to TRBJ2-1; TRBD1 matches 8 bases. Looked up from germline, CDR1 is LNHDA and CDR2 is SQIVND (reference sequence). This CDR3 is built from 15 residues. With 0 bases clipped from V and 7 bases from J, the junction kept 5 bases outside the gene matches.